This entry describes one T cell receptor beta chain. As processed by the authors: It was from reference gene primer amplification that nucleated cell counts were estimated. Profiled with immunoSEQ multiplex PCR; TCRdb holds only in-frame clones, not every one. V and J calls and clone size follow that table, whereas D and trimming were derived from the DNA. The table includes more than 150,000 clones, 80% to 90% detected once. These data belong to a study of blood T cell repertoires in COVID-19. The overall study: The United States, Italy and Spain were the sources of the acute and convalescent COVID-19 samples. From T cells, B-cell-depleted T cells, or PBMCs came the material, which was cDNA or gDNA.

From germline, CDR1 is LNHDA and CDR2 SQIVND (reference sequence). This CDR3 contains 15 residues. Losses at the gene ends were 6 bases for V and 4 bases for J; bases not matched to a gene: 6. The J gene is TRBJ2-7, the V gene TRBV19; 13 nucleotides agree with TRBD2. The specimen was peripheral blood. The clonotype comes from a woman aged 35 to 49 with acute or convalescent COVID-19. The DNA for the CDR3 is TGTGCCAGTAGAGCCCAGGGACTAGCGGGGTACGAGCAGTACTTC. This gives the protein CASRAQGLAGYEQYF.